Sequencing of this T cell receptor (beta chain) was carried out in a study of blood T cells in healthy people across ages. The amount of total RNA extracted per sample was at least 5 micrograms. The V gene end was trimmed by 0 bases and the J gene end by 7 bases; junction bases not matched to a gene: 9. The CDR3 is 15 residues long. Germline assignment: CDR1 DFQATT and CDR2 SNEGSKA (reference sequence). Together with a sample-barcoded 5' primer, a J-beta primer mix was included in a second PCR lasting about 7 to 12 cycles. MiXCR, run by TCRdb on the 5' RACE reads, gives a single entry per CDR3 protein. Of 850,000 or so distinct CDR3 sequences listed, 25% to 35% are singletons. General study findings and limits: Per million T cells, the diversity of TCR beta decreased roughly linearly as age advanced. Estimated diversity, derived from one million T cells, was regarded as an underestimate. Aged donors had fewer naive CD4+ cells and lower diversity than long-lived donors.

This clonotype was seen at least ten times. As yet, its antigen is unknown. The sequence was collected from an elderly woman in good health. Material for sequencing was blood. The chain couples TRBV20-1 to TRBJ1-5, with TRBD1 matching 7 bases. The CDR3 DNA sequence: TGCAGTGCTAGAGAGGATACAGGGGAAGTCCAGCCCCAGCATTTT. This codes for CSAREDTGEVQPQHF.